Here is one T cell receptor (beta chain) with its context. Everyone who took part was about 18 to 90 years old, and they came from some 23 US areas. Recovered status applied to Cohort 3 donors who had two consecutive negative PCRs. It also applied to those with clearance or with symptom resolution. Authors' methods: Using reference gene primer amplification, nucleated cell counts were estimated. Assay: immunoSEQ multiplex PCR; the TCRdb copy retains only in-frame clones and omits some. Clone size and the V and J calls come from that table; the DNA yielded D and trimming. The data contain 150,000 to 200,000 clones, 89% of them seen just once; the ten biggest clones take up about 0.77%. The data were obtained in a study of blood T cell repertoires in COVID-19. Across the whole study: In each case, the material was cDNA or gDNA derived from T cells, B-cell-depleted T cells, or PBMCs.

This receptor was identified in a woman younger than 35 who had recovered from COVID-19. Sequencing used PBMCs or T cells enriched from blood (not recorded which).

Written as DNA, the CDR3 is TGCGCCAGCAGCCAGCCCGGGACAGGGGCGGACAATGAGCAGTTCTTC. It codes for CASSQPGTGADNEQFF. The chain joins TRBV4-1 to TRBJ2-1; 10 nucleotides line up with TRBD1. This CDR3 is built from 16 residues. From germline, CDR1 is MGHRA and CDR2 YSYEKL. Trimming took 3 bases from V and 5 from J; bases not matched to a gene: 7.